This T cell receptor (beta chain) emerged from a study of blood T cells in healthy people across ages. A second 7 to 11 cycle PCR used barcoded and J-beta primers. Each CDR3 protein is one row after TCRdb ran MiXCR on the 5' RACE reads. The table includes about 780,000 distinct CDR3 sequences, around 45% detected once. The CDR3 has 17 amino acids. Germline loops: CDR1 DFQATT, CDR2 SNEGSKA (reference sequence). The V end lost 0 bases, the J end lost 7 bases, and 25 bases lay between the germline ends. The sequence was obtained from an elderly man in good health. The chain links TRBV20-1 to TRBJ2-7; D possibly matches TRBD1 or TRBD2 (5 bases each). The sample taken for sequencing was blood. CDR3 DNA sequence: TGCAGTGCTAGAGATGCTCAGGGAGAGCAGTATTACAATGAGCAGTACTTC. Protein: CSARDAQGEQYYNEQYF.